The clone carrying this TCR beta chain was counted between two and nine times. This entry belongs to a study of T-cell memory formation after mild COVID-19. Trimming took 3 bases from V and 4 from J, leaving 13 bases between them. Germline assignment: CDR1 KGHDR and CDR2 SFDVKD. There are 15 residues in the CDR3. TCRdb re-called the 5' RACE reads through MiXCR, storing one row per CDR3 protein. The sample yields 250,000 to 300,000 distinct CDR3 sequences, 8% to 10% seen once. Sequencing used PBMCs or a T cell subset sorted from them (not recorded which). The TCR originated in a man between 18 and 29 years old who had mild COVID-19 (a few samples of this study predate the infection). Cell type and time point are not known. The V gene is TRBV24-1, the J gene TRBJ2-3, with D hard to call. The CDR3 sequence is CATSDGDRRADTQYF. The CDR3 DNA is TGTGCCACCAGTGATGGAGATCGACGGGCAGATACGCAGTATTTT.